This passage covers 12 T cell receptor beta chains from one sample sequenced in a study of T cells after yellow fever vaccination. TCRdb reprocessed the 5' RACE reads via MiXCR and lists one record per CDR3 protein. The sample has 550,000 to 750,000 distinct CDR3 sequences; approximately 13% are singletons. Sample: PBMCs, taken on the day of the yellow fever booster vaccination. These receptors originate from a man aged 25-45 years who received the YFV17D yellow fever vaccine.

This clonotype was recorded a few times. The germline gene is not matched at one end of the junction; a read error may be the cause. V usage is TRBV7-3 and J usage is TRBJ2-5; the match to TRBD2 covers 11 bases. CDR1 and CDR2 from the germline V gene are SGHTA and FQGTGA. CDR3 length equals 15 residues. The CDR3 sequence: CSSKLAGVESETQYF. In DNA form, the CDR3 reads TGTTCCAGCAAACTAGCGGGAGTCGAATCAGAGACCCAGTACTTC.

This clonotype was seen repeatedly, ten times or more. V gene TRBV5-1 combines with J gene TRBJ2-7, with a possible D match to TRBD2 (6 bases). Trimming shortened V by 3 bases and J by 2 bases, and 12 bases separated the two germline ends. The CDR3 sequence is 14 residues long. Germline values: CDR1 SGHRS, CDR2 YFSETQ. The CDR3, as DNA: TGCGCCAGCAGCTCGGGGGAAGCAACCTACGAGCAGTACTTC. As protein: CASSSGEATYEQYF.

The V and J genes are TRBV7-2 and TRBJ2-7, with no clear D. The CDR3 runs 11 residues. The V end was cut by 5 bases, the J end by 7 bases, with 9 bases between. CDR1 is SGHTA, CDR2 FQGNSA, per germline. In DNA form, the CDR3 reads TGTGCCAGCAGCCTCACCACTGAGCAGTACTTC. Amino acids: CASSLTTEQYF.

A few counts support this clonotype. CDR3 amino acids: CASSPGGVTYNEQFF. The CDR3 nucleotides read TGTGCCAGCTCACCGGGGGGGGTTACCTACAATGAGCAGTTCTTC. The chain links TRBV18 to TRBJ2-1; 7 bases agree with TRBD2. Germline V CDR1 and CDR2: KGHSH, LQKENI. CDR3 length equals 15 residues. V shed 3 bases, J shed 2 bases, and the junction held 4 bases outside the gene matches.

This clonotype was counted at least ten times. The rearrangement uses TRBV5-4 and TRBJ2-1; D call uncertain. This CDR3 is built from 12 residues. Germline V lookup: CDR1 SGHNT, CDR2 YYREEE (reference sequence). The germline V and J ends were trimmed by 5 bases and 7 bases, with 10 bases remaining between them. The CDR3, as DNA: TGTGCCAGCAGTCTGGACCGTAATGAGCAGTTCTTC. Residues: CASSLDRNEQFF.

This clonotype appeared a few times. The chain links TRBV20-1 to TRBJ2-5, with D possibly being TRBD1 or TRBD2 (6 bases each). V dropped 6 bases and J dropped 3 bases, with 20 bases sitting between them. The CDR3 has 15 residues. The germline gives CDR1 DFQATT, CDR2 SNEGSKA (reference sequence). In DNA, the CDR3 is TGCAGTGCCAGGACCCCGGGGGCCGGGAAAGAGACCCAGTACTTC. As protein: CSARTPGAGKETQYF.

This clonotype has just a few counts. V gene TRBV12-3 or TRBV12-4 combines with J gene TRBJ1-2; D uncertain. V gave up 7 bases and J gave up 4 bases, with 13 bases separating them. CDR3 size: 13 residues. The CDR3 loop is CASIKGDSYGYTF. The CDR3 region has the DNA TGTGCCAGCATTAAAGGCGACTCCTATGGCTACACCTTC.

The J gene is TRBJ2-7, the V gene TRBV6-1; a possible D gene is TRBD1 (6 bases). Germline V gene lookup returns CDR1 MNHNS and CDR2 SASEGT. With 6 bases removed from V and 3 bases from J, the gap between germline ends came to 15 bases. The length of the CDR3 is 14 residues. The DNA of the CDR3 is TGTGCCAGCAGCCCAACAGGGATGGTCTACGAGCAGTACTTC. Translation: CASSPTGMVYEQYF.

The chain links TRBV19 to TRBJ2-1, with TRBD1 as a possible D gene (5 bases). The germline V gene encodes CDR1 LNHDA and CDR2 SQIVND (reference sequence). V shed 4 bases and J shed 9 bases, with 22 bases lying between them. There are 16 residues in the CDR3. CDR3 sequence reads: CASSTRAGRTNGEQFF. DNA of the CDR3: TGTGCCAGTAGTACCAGGGCAGGGCGAACGAACGGTGAGCAGTTCTTC.

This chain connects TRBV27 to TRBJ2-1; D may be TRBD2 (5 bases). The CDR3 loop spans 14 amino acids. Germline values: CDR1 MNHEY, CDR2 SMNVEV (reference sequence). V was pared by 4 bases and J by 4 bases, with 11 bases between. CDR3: CASSSGSGYNEQFF. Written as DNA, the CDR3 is TGTGCCAGCAGTTCGGGAAGTGGATACAATGAGCAGTTCTTC.

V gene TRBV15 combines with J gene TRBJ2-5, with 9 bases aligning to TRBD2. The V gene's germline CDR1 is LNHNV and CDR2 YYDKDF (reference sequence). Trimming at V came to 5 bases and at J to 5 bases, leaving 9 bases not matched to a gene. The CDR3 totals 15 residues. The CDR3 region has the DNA TGTGCCACCAGCCGGGCCCATGCGGGAGGGGAGACCCAGTACTTC. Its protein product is CATSRAHAGGETQYF.

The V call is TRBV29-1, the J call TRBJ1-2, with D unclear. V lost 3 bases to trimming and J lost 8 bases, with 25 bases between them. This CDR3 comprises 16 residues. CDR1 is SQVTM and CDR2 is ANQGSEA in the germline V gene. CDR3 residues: CSVDDAEGRVRWGYTF. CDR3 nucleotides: TGCAGCGTTGACGATGCCGAAGGGAGGGTTCGGTGGGGCTACACCTTC.